A single sample is the source of the 25 T cell receptor beta chains below, sequenced in a study of a mutant IDH1 vaccine in newly diagnosed glioma. Time point: week 47, end of study. Mutant IDH1 20-mer peptide, at 300 ug, made up each vaccine dose, with topical imiquimod. Antigen specificity for these receptors is unknown. Libraries were prepared by immunoSEQ multiplex PCR; TCRdb keeps only in-frame clonotypes and omits some of them. The repertoire consists of nearly 25,000 clones, with 82% occurring once and the leading ten covering over 3%. This material consisted of PBMCs, taken from a glioma patient whose treatment included an IDH1 peptide vaccine. The receptors stem from a man aged 35 to 55 with glioma. Some clones in this sample may be carry-over from other donors' samples.

The chain links TRBV19 to TRBJ2-7, with 7 bases aligning to TRBD2. V was clipped by 3 bases and J by 2 bases; unmatched bases: 10. From germline, CDR1 is LNHDA and CDR2 SQIVND (reference sequence). The CDR3 has 16 amino acids. The CDR3 is CASSMGGSSSAYEQYF. In DNA form, the CDR3 reads TGTGCCAGTAGTATGGGAGGGTCCAGCAGCGCCTACGAGCAGTACTTC.

The DNA of the CDR3 is TGTGCCAGCAGCGCGGGACAGGGGGCCAATCAGCCCCAGCATTTT. Amino acids: CASSAGQGANQPQHF. V usage is TRBV7-9 and J usage is TRBJ1-5, with 12 positions matching TRBD1. Per germline, CDR1 SEHNR and CDR2 FQNEAQ (reference sequence). The CDR3 consists of 15 residues. V shed 5 bases and J 3 bases; nucleotides not matched to a gene: 2.

The chain recombines TRBV25-1 with TRBJ2-2; weak D call: TRBD1 (8 bases). The CDR3 is 17 amino acids. Germline-derived CDR1 and CDR2 are MGHDK and SYGVNS. The ends were cut back, 1 base at V and 3 bases at J, with 15 bases in the middle. The CDR3 sequence is CASSESQGAGDTGELFF. CDR3 nucleotides: TGTGCCAGCAGTGAATCCCAGGGGGCGGGGGACACCGGGGAGCTGTTTTTT.

The chain couples TRBV5-5 to TRBJ2-2; 9 positions match TRBD1. CDR1 and CDR2 from the germline V gene are SGHKS and YYEKEE (reference sequence). V was pared by 2 bases and J by 6 bases, with 5 bases of the junction left unmatched. The CDR3 sequence is 15 residues long. The CDR3 sequence: CASSFRDREAGELFF. CDR3 nucleotides: TGTGCCAGCAGCTTCCGGGACAGGGAGGCCGGGGAGCTGTTTTTT.

The chain employs TRBV5-1 and TRBJ1-1; D ambiguous. V lost 4 bases and J 0 bases, leaving 16 bases between the germline ends. The CDR3 contains 16 residues. The germline V gene encodes CDR1 SGHRS and CDR2 YFSETQ. The DNA for the CDR3 is TGCGCCAGCAGCGCCCAATACCCGGTTATGAACACTGAAGCTTTCTTT. Translating it yields CASSAQYPVMNTEAFF.

The V call is TRBV5-8, the J call TRBJ1-2; TRBD1 matches at 8 bases. Trimming took 1 base from V and 2 from J; bases not matched to a gene: 4. Germline V gives CDR1 SGHTS, CDR2 YDEGEE. The CDR3 loop spans 15 amino acids. The CDR3, as DNA: TGTGCCAGCAGCTTGAGGACAGGGAGCAACTATGGCTACACCTTC. This codes for CASSLRTGSNYGYTF.

V gene TRBV30 combines with J gene TRBJ1-6, with D possibly matching TRBD1 (5 bases). The length of the CDR3 is 18 residues. V lost 4 bases and J 8 bases, leaving 27 bases between the germline ends. CDR1 GTSNPN and CDR2 SVGIG come from the germline V gene (reference sequence). The CDR3 nucleotides read TGTGCCTGGATCGAACGACCAGACAGCCTGGAAGGAGATTCACCCCTCCACTTT. Its protein is CAWIERPDSLEGDSPLHF.

The genes are TRBV5-6 and TRBJ2-5, with D unresolved. CDR3 length equals 16 residues. V was pared by 0 bases and J by 0 bases, with 12 bases between. Germline assignment: CDR1 SGHDT and CDR2 YYEEEE. CDR3 bases: TGTGCCAGCAGCTTGGAATCGGGTTGGGACCAAGAGACCCAGTACTTC. It yields the protein CASSLESGWDQETQYF.

The CDR3 region has the DNA TGTGCCAGCAGTTCCGGACAGGGGGACACTGAAGCTTTCTTT. This translates into CASSSGQGDTEAFF. The V call is TRBV28, the J call TRBJ1-1; 10 bases are shared with TRBD1. J gave up 3 bases and V 4 bases, and 2 bases lay outside the gene matches. Per germline, CDR1 MDHEN and CDR2 SYDVKM. The CDR3 has 14 residues.

The DNA of the CDR3 is TGTGCCAGCAGCTTAGCCCCGGGCAGGGGCCACGAGCAGTACTTC. Its protein is CASSLAPGRGHEQYF. The chain carries TRBV13 and TRBJ2-7, with D perhaps matching TRBD1 (6 bases). Looked up from germline, CDR1 is PRHDT and CDR2 is FYEKMQ (reference sequence). The V gene lost 1 base and the J gene lost 5 bases, with 15 bases spanning the gap. The CDR3 has 15 amino acids.

The V and J genes are TRBV29-1 and TRBJ2-7; 10 bases are shared with TRBD1. Trimming took 5 bases from V and 4 from J; bases not matched to a gene: 8. The CDR3 totals 14 residues. Looked up from germline, CDR1 is SQVTM and CDR2 is ANQGSEA. The CDR3 region is CSVLAGTGAYEQYF. Written as DNA, the CDR3 is TGCAGCGTTTTGGCCGGGACAGGGGCGTACGAGCAGTACTTC.

This sequence joins TRBV10-1 and TRBJ2-5, with 9 bases matching TRBD2. The CDR3 consists of 14 residues. Germline CDR1 WNHNN, CDR2 SYGVQD (reference sequence). J gave up 6 bases and V 3 bases, and 5 bases lay outside the gene matches. The CDR3 spells CASSDGLARKTQYF. The CDR3 coding sequence is TGCGCCAGCAGTGACGGACTAGCGAGGAAGACCCAGTACTTC.

The chain uses TRBV5-4 and TRBJ2-3; D ambiguous. V lost 0 bases, J lost 2 bases, and 13 bases lay in between. Germline loops: CDR1 SGHNT, CDR2 YYREEE (reference sequence). The CDR3 runs 16 residues. The CDR3: CASSLVSSADTDTQYF. DNA for the CDR3: TGTGCCAGCAGCTTGGTTTCTTCGGCAGACACAGATACGCAGTATTTT.

A few counts support this clone. CDR3 residues: CATGPGSSYGYTF. As DNA, the CDR3 is TGTGCCACCGGACCGGGTTCGAGCTATGGCTACACCTTC. The chain joins TRBV27 to TRBJ1-2, with D hard to call. The CDR3 sequence is 13 residues long. In germline, CDR1 is MNHEY, CDR2 SMNVEV (reference sequence). The germline V and J ends were trimmed by 10 bases and 4 bases, with 16 bases remaining between them.

V gene TRBV10-3 combines with J gene TRBJ1-5, with D possibly being TRBD1 (5 bases). This CDR3 is 14 amino acids long. V lost 3 bases to trimming and J lost 7 bases, with 13 bases between them. Germline CDR1 is ENHRY and CDR2 is SYGVKD. The CDR3 sequence: CAISEGQGGQPQHF. CDR3 sequence (DNA): TGTGCCATCAGTGAAGGGCAGGGAGGACAGCCCCAGCATTTT.

V and J are TRBV6-1 and TRBJ2-5, with a tentative D call TRBD1 (6 bases). Germline CDR1 reads MNHNS; CDR2 reads SASEGT. The CDR3 extends over 16 amino acids. V dropped 4 bases and J dropped 4 bases, with 19 bases sitting between them. The CDR3 reads CASSAAPRGAGETQYF. DNA for the CDR3: TGTGCCAGCAGTGCCGCTCCCAGGGGCGCCGGAGAGACCCAGTACTTC.

The J gene is TRBJ1-6, the V gene TRBV30, with D unclear. The CDR3 is 16 residues long. V dropped 2 bases and J dropped 0 bases, with 11 bases sitting between them. The V gene's germline CDR1 is GTSNPN and CDR2 SVGIG (reference sequence). The chain's CDR3 is CAWSLRVSSYNSPLHF. CDR3 nucleotides: TGTGCCTGGAGTTTGAGGGTTAGCTCCTATAATTCACCCCTCCACTTT.

The chain links TRBV2 to TRBJ2-3; D might be TRBD1 or TRBD2, each matching 5 bases. Per the germline V gene, CDR1 is SNHLY and CDR2 is FYNNEI. Trimming left V 8 bases short and J 1 base short, with 13 bases between. CDR3 length: 14 amino acids. The CDR3 is CASGTLGGTDTQYF. The CDR3 region has the DNA TGTGCCAGCGGTACCTTGGGGGGCACAGATACGCAGTATTTT.

This chain joins TRBV19 and TRBJ1-1; 8 bases fit TRBD1. The germline V gene has CDR1 LNHDA and CDR2 SQIVND (reference sequence). Trimming at V came to 7 bases and at J to 8 bases, leaving 12 bases not matched to a gene. This CDR3 is 14 amino acids long. This CDR3 reads CASTEQGGVQEAFF. Written as DNA, the CDR3 is TGTGCCAGTACCGAACAGGGGGGTGTCCAAGAAGCTTTCTTT.

This chain connects TRBV11-3 to TRBJ1-3, with no clear D. CDR3 length equals 15 residues. Germline loops: CDR1 SGHNT, CDR2 YENEEA. V gave up 5 bases and J gave up 0 bases, with 11 bases separating them. The CDR3 nucleotides are TGTGCCAGCAGCACGGACGGTAACTCTGGAAACACCATATATTTT. Encoded protein: CASSTDGNSGNTIYF.

This clone has only one observation. The V call is TRBV29-1, the J call TRBJ1-1; a weak D match, TRBD1 (6 bases). The CDR3 spans 13 residues. CDR1 SQVTM and CDR2 ANQGSEA come from the germline V gene. V lost 8 bases, J lost 4 bases, and 17 bases lay in between. CDR3: CSSEKGGGTEAFF. CDR3 coding DNA: TGCAGCTCTGAGAAGGGAGGGGGCACTGAAGCTTTCTTT.

V is TRBV28 and J is TRBJ1-1, with unresolved D. V dropped 5 bases and J dropped 2 bases, with 6 bases sitting between them. Germline-derived CDR1 and CDR2 are MDHEN and SYDVKM. This CDR3 spans 12 amino acids. The CDR3 DNA is TGTGCCAGCAGTCGTATAAACACTGAAGCTTTCTTT. Translating it yields CASSRINTEAFF.

The chain carries TRBV30 and TRBJ1-6; D is unclear. There are 13 residues in the CDR3. Trimming removed 5 bases from V and 9 bases from J, with 14 bases in between. The germline CDR1 and CDR2 sequences are GTSNPN and SVGIG (reference sequence). Written as DNA, the CDR3 is TGTGCCTGGGGGGTAGGCGGGCCTTCACCCCTCCACTTT. It codes for CAWGVGGPSPLHF.

This clone was detected only once. The CDR3 spells CASSSQEGSGNTIYF. Written as DNA, the CDR3 is TGCGCCAGCAGCTCGCAGGAAGGCTCTGGAAACACCATATATTTT. This chain uses TRBV5-1 with TRBJ1-3; D ambiguous. V lost 3 bases to trimming and J lost 0 bases, with 10 bases between them. The germline CDR1 and CDR2 sequences are SGHRS and YFSETQ. This CDR3 has 15 residues.

The chain is built from TRBV30 and TRBJ2-5, with TRBD1 matching over 11 bases. V lost 2 bases and J lost 5; bases outside the gene matches: 7. Germline V CDR1 and CDR2: GTSNPN, SVGIG (reference sequence). The CDR3 is made up of 15 amino acids. The CDR3 region is CAWSLGQGDLETQYF. For the CDR3, the DNA is TGTGCCTGGAGTCTGGGACAGGGGGATCTGGAGACCCAGTACTTC.